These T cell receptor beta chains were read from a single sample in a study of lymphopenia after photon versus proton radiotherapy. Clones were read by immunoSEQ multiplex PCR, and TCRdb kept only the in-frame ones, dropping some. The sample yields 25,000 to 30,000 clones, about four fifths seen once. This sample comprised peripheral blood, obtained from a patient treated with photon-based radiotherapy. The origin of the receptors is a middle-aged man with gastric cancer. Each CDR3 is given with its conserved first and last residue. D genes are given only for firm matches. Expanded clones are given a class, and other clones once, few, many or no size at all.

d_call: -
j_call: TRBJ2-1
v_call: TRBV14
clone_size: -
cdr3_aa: CASSTNNEQFF
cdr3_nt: TGTGCCAGCAGCACGAACAATGAGCAGTTCTTC

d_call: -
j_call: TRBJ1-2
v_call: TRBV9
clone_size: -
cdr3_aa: CASSVAVAVTNYGYTF
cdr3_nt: TGTGCCAGCAGCGTAGCTGTCGCGGTCACTAACTATGGCTACACCTTC

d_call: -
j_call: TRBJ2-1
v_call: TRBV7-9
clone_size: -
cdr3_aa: CASSWRGGDEQFF
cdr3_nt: TGTGCCAGCAGCTGGCGCGGAGGGGATGAGCAGTTCTTC

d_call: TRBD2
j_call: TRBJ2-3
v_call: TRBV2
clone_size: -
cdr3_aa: CASQGLAGGGTDTQYF
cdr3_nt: TGTGCCAGCCAGGGACTAGCGGGGGGAGGCACAGATACGCAGTATTTT

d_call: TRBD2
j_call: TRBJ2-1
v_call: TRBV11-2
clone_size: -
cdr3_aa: CASSSPGQRGDEQFF
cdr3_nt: TGTGCCAGCAGCTCCCCGGGCCAGCGGGGGGATGAGCAGTTCTTC

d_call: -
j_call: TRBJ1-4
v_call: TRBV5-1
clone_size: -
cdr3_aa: CASREVPTNEKLFF
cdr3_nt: TGCGCCAGCAGGGAGGTCCCAACTAATGAAAAACTGTTTTTT

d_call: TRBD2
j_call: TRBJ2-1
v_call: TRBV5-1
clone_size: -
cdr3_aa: CASSTPGLAGSNEQFF
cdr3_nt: TGCGCCAGCAGCACCCCCGGACTAGCGGGCTCGAATGAGCAGTTCTTC

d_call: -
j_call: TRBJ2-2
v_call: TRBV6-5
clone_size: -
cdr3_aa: CASKDSGRNTGELFF
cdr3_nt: TGTGCCAGCAAAGACTCTGGCAGGAACACCGGGGAGCTGTTTTTT

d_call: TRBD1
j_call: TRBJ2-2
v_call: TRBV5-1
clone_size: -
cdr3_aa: CASSLAGQDNTGELFF
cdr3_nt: TGCGCCAGCAGCTTGGCGGGACAGGACAACACCGGGGAGCTGTTTTTT

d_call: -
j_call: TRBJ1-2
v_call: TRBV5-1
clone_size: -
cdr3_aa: CASSFEDGGYGYTF
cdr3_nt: TGCGCCAGCAGCTTTGAGGACGGCGGCTATGGCTACACCTTC

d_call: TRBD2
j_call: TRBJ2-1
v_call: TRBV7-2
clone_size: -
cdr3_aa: CASSLDTAGGYNEQFF
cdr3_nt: TGTGCCAGCAGCTTAGACACAGCGGGGGGTTACAATGAGCAGTTCTTC

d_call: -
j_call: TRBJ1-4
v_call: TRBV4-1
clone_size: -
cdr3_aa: CASSQDRGASEKLFF
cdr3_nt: TGCGCCAGCAGCCAAGATCGGGGGGCGTCTGAAAAACTGTTTTTT

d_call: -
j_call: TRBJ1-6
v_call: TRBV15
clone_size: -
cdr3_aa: CATSEGRVNSPLHF
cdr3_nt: TGTGCCACCAGCGAGGGGAGGGTTAATTCACCCCTCCACTTT

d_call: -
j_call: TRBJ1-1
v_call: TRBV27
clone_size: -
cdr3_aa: CASSPHLLRNTEAFF
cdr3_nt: TGTGCCAGCAGTCCCCACCTACTGAGGAACACTGAAGCTTTCTTT

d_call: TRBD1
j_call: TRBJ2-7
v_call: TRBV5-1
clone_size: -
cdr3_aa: CASSPADRGAYEQYF
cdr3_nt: TGCGCCAGCAGCCCGGCGGACAGGGGTGCCTACGAGCAGTACTTC

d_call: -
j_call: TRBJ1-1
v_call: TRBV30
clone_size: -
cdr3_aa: CACHKRGWTEAFF
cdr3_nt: TGTGCCTGCCACAAACGCGGATGGACTGAAGCTTTCTTT

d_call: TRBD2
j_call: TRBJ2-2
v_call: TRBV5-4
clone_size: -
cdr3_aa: CASSLGLAGTGELFF
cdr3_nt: TGTGCCAGCAGCTTGGGTCTAGCGGGTACCGGGGAGCTGTTTTTT

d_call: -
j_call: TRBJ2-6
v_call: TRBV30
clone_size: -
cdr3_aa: CAWRPGANVLTF
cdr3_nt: TGTGCCTGGAGACCTGGGGCCAACGTCCTGACTTTC

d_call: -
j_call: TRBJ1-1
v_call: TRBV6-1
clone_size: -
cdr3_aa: CASTRDGGTEAFF
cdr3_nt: TGTGCCAGCACACGGGACGGGGGCACTGAAGCTTTCTTT

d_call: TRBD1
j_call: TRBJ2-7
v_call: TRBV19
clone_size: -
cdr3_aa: CASSTVIRDSEQYF
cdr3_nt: TGTGCCAGTAGTACCGTCATCCGGGACAGCGAGCAGTACTTC

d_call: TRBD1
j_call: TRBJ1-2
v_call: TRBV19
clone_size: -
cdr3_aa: CASGTTLTGNYGYTF
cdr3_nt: TGTGCCAGTGGTACCACCTTGACAGGGAACTATGGCTACACCTTC

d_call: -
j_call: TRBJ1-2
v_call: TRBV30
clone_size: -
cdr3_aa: CAWSETGGYGYTF
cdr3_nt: TGTGCCTGGAGTGAGACAGGCGGCTATGGCTACACCTTC

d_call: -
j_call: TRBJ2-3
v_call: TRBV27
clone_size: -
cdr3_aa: CASSLQGGFDTQYF
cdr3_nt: TGTGCCAGCAGTTTGCAGGGGGGATTTGATACGCAGTATTTT

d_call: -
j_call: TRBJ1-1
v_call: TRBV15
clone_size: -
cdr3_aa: CATSRESDEAFF
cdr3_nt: TGTGCCACCAGCAGAGAGTCAGATGAAGCTTTCTTT

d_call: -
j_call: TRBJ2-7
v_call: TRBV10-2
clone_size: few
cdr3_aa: CASSEFYEQYF
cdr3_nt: TGCGCCAGCAGTGAGTTTTACGAGCAGTACTTC

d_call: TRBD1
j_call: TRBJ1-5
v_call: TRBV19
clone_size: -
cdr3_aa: CASGTGTHNQPQHF
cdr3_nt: TGTGCCAGTGGGACAGGGACACACAATCAGCCCCAGCATTTT

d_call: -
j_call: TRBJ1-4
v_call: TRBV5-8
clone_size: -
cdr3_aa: CASSLGGRTREKLFF
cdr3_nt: TGTGCCAGCAGCTTGGGTGGAAGGACGAGAGAAAAACTGTTTTTT

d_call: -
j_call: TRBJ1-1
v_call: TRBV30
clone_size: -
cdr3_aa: CAWSVGMNTEAFF
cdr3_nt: TGTGCCTGGAGTGTCGGCATGAACACTGAAGCTTTCTTT